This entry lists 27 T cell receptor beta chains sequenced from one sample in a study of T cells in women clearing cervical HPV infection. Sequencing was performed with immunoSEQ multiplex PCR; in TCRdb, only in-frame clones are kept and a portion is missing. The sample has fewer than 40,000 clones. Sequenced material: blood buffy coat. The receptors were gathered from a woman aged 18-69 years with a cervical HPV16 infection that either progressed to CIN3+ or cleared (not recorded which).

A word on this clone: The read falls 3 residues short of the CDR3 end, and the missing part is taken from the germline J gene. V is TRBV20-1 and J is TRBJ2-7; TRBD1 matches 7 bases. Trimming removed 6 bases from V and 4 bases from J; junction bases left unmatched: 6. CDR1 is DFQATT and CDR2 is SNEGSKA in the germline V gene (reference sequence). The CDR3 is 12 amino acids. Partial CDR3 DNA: TGCAGTGCCAGATTGGGACAGTACGAG. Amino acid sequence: CSARLGQYE. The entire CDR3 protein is CSARLGQYEQYF.

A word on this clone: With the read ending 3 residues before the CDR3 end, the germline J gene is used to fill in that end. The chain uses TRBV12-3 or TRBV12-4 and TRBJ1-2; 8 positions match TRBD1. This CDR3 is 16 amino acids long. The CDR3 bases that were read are TGTGCCAGCAGGCCTATATTGACAGGGGCCCGAGAAGGC. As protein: CASRPILTGAREG. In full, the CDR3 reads CASRPILTGAREGYTF.

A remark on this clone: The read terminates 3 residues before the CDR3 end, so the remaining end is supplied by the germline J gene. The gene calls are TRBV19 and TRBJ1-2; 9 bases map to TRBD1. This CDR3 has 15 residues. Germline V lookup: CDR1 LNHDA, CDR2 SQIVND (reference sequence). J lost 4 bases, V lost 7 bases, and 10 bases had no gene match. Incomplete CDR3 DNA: TGTGCCAGTACATCTCGGACAGGGGAAAGCTATGGC. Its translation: CASTSRTGESYG. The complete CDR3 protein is CASTSRTGESYGYTF.

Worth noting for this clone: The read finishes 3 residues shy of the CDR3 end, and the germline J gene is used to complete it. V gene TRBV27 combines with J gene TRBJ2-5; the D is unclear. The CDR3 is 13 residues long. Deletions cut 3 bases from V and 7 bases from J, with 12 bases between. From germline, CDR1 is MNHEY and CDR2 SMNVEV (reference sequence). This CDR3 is CASSLLDTGTQYF. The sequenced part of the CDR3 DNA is TGTGCCAGCAGTTTGCTAGATACCGGGACC.

CDR3 DNA (partial): TGTGCCAGCAGACCTTACCTGGGACAGGGGAACACTGAA. Residues: CASRPYLGQGNTE. The CDR3 in its entirety is CASRPYLGQGNTEAFF. The gene calls are TRBV12-3 or TRBV12-4 and TRBJ1-1, with TRBD1 matching 9 bases. The read stops 3 residues short of the end of the CDR3; the missing end is completed from the germline J gene. With 6 bases clipped from V and 1 base from J, the junction kept 9 bases outside the gene matches. The CDR3 is 16 amino acids.

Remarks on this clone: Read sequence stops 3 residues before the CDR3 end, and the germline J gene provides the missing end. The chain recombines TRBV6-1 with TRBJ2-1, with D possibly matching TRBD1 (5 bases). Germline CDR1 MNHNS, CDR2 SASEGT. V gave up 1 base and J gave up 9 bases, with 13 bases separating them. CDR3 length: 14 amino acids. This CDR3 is CASSEGDRFGEQFF. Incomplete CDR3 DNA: TGTGCCAGCAGTGAAGGCGACAGATTCGGTGAG.

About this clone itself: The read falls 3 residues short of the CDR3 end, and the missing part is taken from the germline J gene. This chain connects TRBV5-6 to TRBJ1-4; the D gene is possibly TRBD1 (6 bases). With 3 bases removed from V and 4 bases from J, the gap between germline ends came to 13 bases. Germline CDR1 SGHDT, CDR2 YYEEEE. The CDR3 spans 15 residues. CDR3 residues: CASSSGGQRNEKLFF. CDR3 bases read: TGTGCCAGCAGCTCGGGGGGCCAACGTAATGAAAAA.

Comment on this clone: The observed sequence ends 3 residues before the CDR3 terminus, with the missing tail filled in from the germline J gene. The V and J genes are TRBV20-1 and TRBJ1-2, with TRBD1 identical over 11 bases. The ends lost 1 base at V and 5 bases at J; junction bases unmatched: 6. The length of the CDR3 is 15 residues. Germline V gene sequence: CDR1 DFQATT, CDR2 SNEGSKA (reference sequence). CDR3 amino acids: CSARVSGTGGYGYTF. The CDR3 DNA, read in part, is TGCAGTGCTAGAGTTTCCGGGACAGGGGGTTATGGC.

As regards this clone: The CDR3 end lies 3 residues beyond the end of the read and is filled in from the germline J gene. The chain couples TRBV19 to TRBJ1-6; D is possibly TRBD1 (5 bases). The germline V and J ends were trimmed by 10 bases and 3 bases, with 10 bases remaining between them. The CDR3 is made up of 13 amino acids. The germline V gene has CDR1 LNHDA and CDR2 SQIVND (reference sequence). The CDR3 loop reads CATGQGYNSPLHF. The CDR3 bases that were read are TGTGCCACCGGGCAGGGCTATAATTCACCC. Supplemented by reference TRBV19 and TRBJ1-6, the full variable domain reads DGGITQSPKYLFRKEGQNVTLSCEQNLNHDAMYWYRQDPGQGLRLIYYSQIVNDFQKGDIAEGYSVSREKKESFPLTVTSAQKNPTAFYLCATGQGYNSPLHFGNGTRLTVT.

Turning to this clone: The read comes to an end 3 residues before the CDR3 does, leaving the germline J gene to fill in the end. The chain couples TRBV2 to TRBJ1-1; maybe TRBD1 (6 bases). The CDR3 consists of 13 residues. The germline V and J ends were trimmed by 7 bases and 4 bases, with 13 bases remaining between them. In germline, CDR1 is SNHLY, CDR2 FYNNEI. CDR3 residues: CASTEQGGTEAFF. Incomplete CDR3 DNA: TGTGCCAGCACCGAACAGGGCGGCACTGAA.

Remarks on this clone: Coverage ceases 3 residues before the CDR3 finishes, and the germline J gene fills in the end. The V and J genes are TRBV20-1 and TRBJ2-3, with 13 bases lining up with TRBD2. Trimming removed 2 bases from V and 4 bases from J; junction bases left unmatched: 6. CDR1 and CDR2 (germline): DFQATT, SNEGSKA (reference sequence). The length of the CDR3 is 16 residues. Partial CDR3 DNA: TGCAGTGCTAGACCCTGGACTAGCGGGGGAGCAGATACG. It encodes CSARPWTSGGADT. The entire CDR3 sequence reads CSARPWTSGGADTQYF.

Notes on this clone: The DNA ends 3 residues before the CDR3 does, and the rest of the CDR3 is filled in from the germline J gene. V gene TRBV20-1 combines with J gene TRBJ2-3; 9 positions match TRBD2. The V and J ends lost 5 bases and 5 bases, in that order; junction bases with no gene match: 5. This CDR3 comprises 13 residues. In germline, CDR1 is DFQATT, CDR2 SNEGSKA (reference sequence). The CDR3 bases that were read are TGCAGTGCTTCGCGGGGGGGCGTAGATACG. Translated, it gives CSASRGGVDT. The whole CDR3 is CSASRGGVDTQYF.

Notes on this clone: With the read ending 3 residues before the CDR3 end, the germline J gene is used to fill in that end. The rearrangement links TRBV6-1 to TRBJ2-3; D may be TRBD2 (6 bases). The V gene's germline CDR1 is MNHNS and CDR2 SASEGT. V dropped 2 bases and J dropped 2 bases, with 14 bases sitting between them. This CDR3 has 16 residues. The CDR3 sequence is CASSERGSGNTDTQYF. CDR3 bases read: TGTGCCAGCAGTGAAAGGGGTAGCGGAAACACAGATACG.

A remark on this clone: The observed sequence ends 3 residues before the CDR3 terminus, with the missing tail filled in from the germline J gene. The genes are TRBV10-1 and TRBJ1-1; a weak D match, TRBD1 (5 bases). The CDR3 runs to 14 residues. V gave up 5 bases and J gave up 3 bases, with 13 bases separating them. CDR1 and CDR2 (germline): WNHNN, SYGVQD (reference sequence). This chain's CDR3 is CASSYRSMDTEAFF. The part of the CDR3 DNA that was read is TGCGCCAGCAGTTACAGGTCTATGGACACTGAA.

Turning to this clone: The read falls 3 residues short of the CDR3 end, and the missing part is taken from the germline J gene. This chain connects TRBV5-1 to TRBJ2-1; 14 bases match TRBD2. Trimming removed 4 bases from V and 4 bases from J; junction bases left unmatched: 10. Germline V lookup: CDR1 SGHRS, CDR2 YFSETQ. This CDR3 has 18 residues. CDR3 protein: CASSTRTSGGSYYNEQFF. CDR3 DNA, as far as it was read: TGCGCCAGCAGCACAAGGACTAGCGGGGGGTCTTATTACAATGAG.

CDR3 residues: CASSVQGDYGYTF. CDR3 DNA, as far as it was read: TGTGCCAGCAGCGTCCAGGGGGACTATGGC. V is TRBV14 and J is TRBJ1-2, with 7 bases fitting TRBD1. The read stops 3 residues short of the end of the CDR3; the missing end is completed from the germline J gene. Germline assignment: CDR1 SGHDN and CDR2 FVKESK. Losses at the gene ends were 5 bases for V and 3 bases for J; bases not matched to a gene: 3. CDR3 length: 13 amino acids. Drawing the rest from reference TRBV14 and TRBJ1-2, the complete variable domain is EAGVTQFPSHSVIEKGQTVTLRCDPISGHDNLYWYRRVMGKEIKFLLHFVKESKQDESGMPNNRFLAERTGGTYSTLKVQPAELEDSGVYFCASSVQGDYGYTFGSGTRLTVV.

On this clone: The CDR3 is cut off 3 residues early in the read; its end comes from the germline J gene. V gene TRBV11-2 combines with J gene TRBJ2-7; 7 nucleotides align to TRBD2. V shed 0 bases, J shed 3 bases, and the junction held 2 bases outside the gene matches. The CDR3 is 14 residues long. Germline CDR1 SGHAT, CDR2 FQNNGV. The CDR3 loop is CASSLDRTSYEQYF. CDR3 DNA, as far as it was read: TGTGCCAGCAGCTTAGATCGGACTAGCTACGAG.

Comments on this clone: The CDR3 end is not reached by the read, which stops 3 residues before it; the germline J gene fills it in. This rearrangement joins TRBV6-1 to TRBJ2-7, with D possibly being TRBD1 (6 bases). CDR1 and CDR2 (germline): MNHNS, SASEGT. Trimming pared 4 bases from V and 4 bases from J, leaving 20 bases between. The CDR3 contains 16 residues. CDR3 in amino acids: CASSGGQFLHRYEQYF. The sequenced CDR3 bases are TGTGCCAGCAGTGGTGGACAGTTCCTACATAGGTACGAG.

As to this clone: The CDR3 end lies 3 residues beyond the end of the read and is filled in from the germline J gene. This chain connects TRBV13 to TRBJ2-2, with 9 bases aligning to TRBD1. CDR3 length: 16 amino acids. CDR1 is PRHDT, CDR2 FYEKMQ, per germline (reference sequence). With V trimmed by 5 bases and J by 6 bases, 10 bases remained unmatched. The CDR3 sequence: CASSLPGTGRAGELFF. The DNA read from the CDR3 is TGTGCCAGCAGCCTCCCGGGGACAGGGCGTGCCGGGGAG.

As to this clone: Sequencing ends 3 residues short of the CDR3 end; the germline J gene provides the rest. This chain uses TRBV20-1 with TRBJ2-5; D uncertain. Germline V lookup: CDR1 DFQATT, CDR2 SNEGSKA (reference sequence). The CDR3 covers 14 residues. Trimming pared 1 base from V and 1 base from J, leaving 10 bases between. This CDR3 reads CSARVPGFQETQYF. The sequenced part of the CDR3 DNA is TGCAGTGCTAGAGTCCCAGGTTTCCAAGAGACC.

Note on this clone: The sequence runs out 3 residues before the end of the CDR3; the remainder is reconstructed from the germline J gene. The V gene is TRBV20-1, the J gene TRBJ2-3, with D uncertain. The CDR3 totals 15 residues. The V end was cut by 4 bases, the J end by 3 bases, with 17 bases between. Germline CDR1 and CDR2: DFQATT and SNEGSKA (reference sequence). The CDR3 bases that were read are TGCAGTGCTAAGGGCTGGCTGAGGAGAACAGATACG. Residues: CSAKGWLRRTDT. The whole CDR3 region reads CSAKGWLRRTDTQYF.

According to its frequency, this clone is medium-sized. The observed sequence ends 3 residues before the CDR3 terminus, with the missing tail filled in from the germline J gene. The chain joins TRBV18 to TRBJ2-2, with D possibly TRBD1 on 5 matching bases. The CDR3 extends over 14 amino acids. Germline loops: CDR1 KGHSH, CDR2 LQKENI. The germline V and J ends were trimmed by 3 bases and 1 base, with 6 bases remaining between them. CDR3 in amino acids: CASSPDRNTGELFF. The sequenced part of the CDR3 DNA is TGTGCCAGCTCACCCGACAGGAACACCGGGGAG.

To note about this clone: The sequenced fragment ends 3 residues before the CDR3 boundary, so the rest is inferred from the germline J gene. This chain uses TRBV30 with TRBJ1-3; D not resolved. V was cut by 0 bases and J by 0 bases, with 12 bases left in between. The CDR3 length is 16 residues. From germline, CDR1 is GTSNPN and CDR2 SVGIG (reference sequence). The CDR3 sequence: CAWSVGGVGSGNTIYF. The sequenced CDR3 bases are TGTGCCTGGAGTGTTGGCGGAGTCGGCTCTGGAAACACC.

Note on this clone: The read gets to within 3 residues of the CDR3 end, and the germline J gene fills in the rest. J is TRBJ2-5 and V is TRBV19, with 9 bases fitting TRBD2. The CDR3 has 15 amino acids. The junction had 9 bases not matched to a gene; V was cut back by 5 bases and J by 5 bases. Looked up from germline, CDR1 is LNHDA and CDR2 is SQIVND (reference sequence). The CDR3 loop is CASSYAGGPQETQYF. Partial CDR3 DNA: TGTGCCAGTAGTTATGCGGGGGGGCCCCAGGAGACC.

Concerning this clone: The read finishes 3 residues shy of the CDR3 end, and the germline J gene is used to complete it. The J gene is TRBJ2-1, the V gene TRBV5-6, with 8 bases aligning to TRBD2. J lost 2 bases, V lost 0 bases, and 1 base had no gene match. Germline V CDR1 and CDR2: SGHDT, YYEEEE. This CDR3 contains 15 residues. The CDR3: CASSLGGGPYNEQFF. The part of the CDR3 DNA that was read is TGTGCCAGCAGCTTGGGCGGGGGGCCCTACAATGAG.

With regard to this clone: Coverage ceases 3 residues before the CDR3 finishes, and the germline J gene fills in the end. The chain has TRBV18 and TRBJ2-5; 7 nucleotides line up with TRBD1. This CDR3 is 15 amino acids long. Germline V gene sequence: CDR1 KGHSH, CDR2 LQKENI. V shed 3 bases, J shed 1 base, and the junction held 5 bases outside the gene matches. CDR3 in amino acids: CASSPRQGIQETQYF. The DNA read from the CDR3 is TGTGCCAGCTCACCCAGACAGGGAATCCAAGAGACC. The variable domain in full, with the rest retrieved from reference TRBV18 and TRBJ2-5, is NAGVMQNPRHLVRRRGQEARLRCSPMKGHSHVYWYRQLPEEGLKFMVYLQKENIIDESGMPKERFSAEFPKEGPSILRIQQVVRGDSAAYFCASSPRQGIQETQYFGPGTRLLVL.

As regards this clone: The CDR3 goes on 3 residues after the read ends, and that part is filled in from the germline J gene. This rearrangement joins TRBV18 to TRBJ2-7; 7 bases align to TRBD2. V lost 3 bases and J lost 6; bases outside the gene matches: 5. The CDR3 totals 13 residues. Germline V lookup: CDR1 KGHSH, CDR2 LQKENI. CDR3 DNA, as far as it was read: TGTGCCAGCTCACCCCGCGGGGGTGGCGAG. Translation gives CASSPRGGGE. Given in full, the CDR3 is CASSPRGGGEQYF.